This TCR beta chain was obtained from a study of OX40 agonist ivuxolimab in advanced cancers. About the study as a whole: Ivuxolimab, which targeted the costimulatory receptor OX40 (CD134), was an agonistic, fully human IgG2 monoclonal antibody. Intravenous ivuxolimab was administered to patients every 2 weeks at six dose levels: 0.01, 0.1, 0.3, 1.5, 3 and 10 mg/kg. Of the 50 to 55 dose-escalation patients, hepatocellular carcinoma was present in about 19, melanoma in some 15, renal cell carcinoma in 9 and head and neck cancer in 9. The dose-escalation cohort was approximately 83% male with a mean age of approximately 60 years, ranging from about 20 to 85. Patients were allowed to have had prior anti-PD-1, anti-PD-L1 or anti-CTLA-4 therapy, and approximately 40% of the dose-escalation patients had previously received checkpoint inhibitors. Three dose-escalation patients achieved partial responses, one with hepatocellular carcinoma and two with cutaneous melanoma. Peripheral TCRbeta sequencing was intended to test whether TCR sequence diversity was altered and clonal T-cell expansion was caused by ivuxolimab. The paper describes the monotherapy dose-escalation part (N of about 50 patients) of the phase I trial of ivuxolimab. The investigation overall reported the following: After ivuxolimab, CD8+ T cells had more expanded clones than CD4+ T cells on average. At doses from 0.1 to 3.0 mg/kg, clonal expansion was seen in both CD4+ and CD8+ blood T cells between baseline and week 6. In partial responders in the 0.1-3.0 mg/kg groups, normalized peripheral clonal expansion was found to be among the lowest, especially among CD8+ T cells. The antigen specificity of the peripheral T cells that underwent clonal expansion was not determined. Low levels of normalized T-cell clonal expansion were also seen in some patients who did not respond.

For sequencing of the TCRbeta CDR3 region, genomic DNA was extracted from the sorted cells. The immunoSEQ Assay was used for sequencing of TCRbeta CDR3 regions. In its TCRdb copy, this immuneACCESS table keeps in-frame sequences only and misses some clones. Where compared with another copy, unresolved V genes explain less than half of these, and the others have no known cause. Counted in this sample were about 55,000 clones; around 88% of them appeared once. The ten largest make up roughly an eighth of the sample. Reading from cysteine to phenylalanine, the CDR3 counts 14 amino acids. Only the CDR3 DNA stays, 42 bases, in frame from base 1. CDR1 and CDR2 were assigned from the germline V gene as SGHTA and FQGNSA. V and J are trimmed by 5 bases and 8 bases, and the gene matches miss 8 bases of the junction. The trial excluded patients who had a history of autoimmune disease or who were on systemic immunosuppression. Peripheral blood for TCR sequencing was collected from all dose cohorts at baseline, on cycle 4 day 1, and on cycle 7 day 1. The samples were taken from a phase I, first-in-human, multicenter, open-label dose-escalation trial of ivuxolimab. Adults with locally advanced or metastatic melanoma, renal cell carcinoma, hepatocellular carcinoma or head and neck squamous cell carcinoma were enrolled in the trial. Before TCR sequencing, CD4+ and CD8+ T cells were separately sorted from peripheral blood.

Comment on this clone: Its recognized antigen is unknown. No much larger clonotype is one base removed from it; base qualities were not supplied.

The sequence links TRBV7-2 to TRBJ2-1; TRBD2 lines up with 8 middle nucleotides. The origin of this receptor is an adult with an advanced solid tumor such as melanoma, head and neck, liver or kidney cancer. This specimen consisted of CD4+ or CD8+ T cells sorted from blood, obtained in a trial of the OX40 agonist ivuxolimab. The nucleotide sequence is TGTGCCAGCAGCGCGTGGCTAGCGGGTCATGAGCAGTTCTTC. It translates to CASSAWLAGHEQFF.